This T cell receptor beta chain was observed in a study of blood T cell repertoires in COVID-19. Looking at the study overall: COVID-19 samples, acute and convalescent, were from the United States, Italy and Spain. T cells, B-cell-depleted T cells, or PBMCs supplied cDNA or gDNA.

V was pared by 7 bases and J by 5 bases, with 11 bases between. This CDR3 is 12 amino acids long. The germline CDR1 and CDR2 sequences are MNHEY and SVGAGI. Using immunoSEQ multiplex PCR, the repertoire was profiled, and TCRdb retains in-frame clones only, with some absent. The sample has 200,000 to 250,000 clones, 82% seen once; the top ten hold approximately 12%. Sequencing was performed on peripheral blood. The chain combines TRBV6-5 with TRBJ1-1; D uncertain. This TCR derives from a woman aged 40-49 years with acute or convalescent COVID-19. In DNA, the CDR3 is TGTGCCAGCACTATCACCTATACTGAAGCTTTCTTT. Its protein product is CASTITYTEAFF.